The 31 T cell receptor beta chains below all came from one sample that was sequenced in a study of Tregs in tolerant kidney transplant recipients. The table came from immunoSEQ multiplex PCR; TCRdb's copy has only in-frame clones and leaves some out. The sample yields hundreds of thousands of clones, approximately 84% seen once. The sequencing sample was made of CD4+ T cells from blood. The receptors stem from a human donor in good health.

In its sample, this clone was seen a few times. The chain employs TRBV10-3 and TRBJ1-6; tentatively, D is TRBD1 (6 bases). Germline values: CDR1 ENHRY, CDR2 SYGVKD. The CDR3 has 15 residues. The ends were cut back, 0 bases at V and 9 bases at J, with 12 bases in the middle. The CDR3 region is CAISESGGGSSPLHF. CDR3 sequence (DNA): TGTGCCATCAGTGAGTCGGGAGGGGGAAGTTCACCCCTCCACTTT.

This chain uses TRBV5-1 with TRBJ2-2, with unresolved D. CDR1 is SGHRS and CDR2 is YFSETQ in the germline V gene. The CDR3 is 15 amino acids. Trimming left V 0 bases short and J 5 bases short, with 11 bases between. The CDR3 reads CASSLVAATTGELFF. For the CDR3, the DNA is TGCGCCAGCAGCTTGGTTGCCGCCACAACCGGGGAGCTGTTTTTT.

The gene calls are TRBV15 and TRBJ2-7; D uncertain. V lost 3 bases to trimming and J lost 3 bases, with 9 bases between them. The V gene's germline CDR1 is LNHNV and CDR2 YYDKDF (reference sequence). The CDR3 is 13 residues long. CDR3 residues: CATSSGLHYEQYF. The CDR3 region has the DNA TGTGCCACCAGCAGCGGCTTACACTACGAGCAGTACTTC.

V usage is TRBV5-5 and J usage is TRBJ1-2; TRBD1 aligns across 7 bases. The CDR3 is 15 residues long. Germline-derived CDR1 and CDR2 are SGHKS and YYEKEE (reference sequence). V lost 2 bases to trimming and J lost 0 bases; unmatched junction nucleotides: 4. The CDR3 protein is CASSFAGTANYGYTF. In nucleotides, the CDR3 is TGTGCCAGCAGCTTCGCCGGGACAGCTAACTATGGCTACACCTTC.

The V call is TRBV6-5, the J call TRBJ1-1, with 9 bases lining up with TRBD1. The V and J ends lost 5 bases and 5 bases, in that order; junction bases with no gene match: 3. The CDR3 runs 13 residues. Germline values: CDR1 MNHEY, CDR2 SVGAGI. CDR3 loop: CASSPQGATEAFF. The CDR3 region has the DNA TGTGCCAGCAGTCCACAGGGGGCAACTGAAGCTTTCTTT.

The chain uses TRBV4-1 and TRBJ1-6; D may be TRBD1 (5 bases). CDR1 is MGHRA, CDR2 YSYEKL, per germline. The V and J ends lost 2 bases and 7 bases respectively, with 15 bases between them. The CDR3 is made up of 16 amino acids. The CDR3 DNA reads TGCGCCAGCAGCCAACGGGGTGGGGCGGGGAATTCACCCCTCCACTTT. It is translated as CASSQRGGAGNSPLHF.

This chain uses TRBV19 with TRBJ2-7; TRBD1 is a possible D gene (5 bases). Trimming took 6 bases from V and 4 from J, leaving 10 bases between them. Germline-derived CDR1 and CDR2 are LNHDA and SQIVND (reference sequence). The CDR3 contains 12 residues. CDR3 sequence: CASRADSYEQYF. As DNA, the CDR3 is TGTGCCAGTAGGGCTGACAGTTACGAGCAGTACTTC.

The V and J genes are TRBV7-9 and TRBJ2-1; D is uncertain. The V end lost 2 bases, the J end lost 6 bases, and 14 bases lay between the germline ends. Germline CDR1 and CDR2: SEHNR and FQNEAQ (reference sequence). The CDR3 covers 15 residues. Here the CDR3 reads CASSLSLVGSNEQFF. DNA for the CDR3: TGTGCCAGCAGCTTATCCCTCGTGGGTTCCAATGAGCAGTTCTTC.

The chain joins TRBV7-9 to TRBJ1-3; no definite D call. The ends were cut back, 8 bases at V and 0 bases at J, with 11 bases in the middle. Per germline, CDR1 SEHNR and CDR2 FQNEAQ (reference sequence). There are 14 residues in the CDR3. CDR3 loop: CASGLGSSGNTIYF. The CDR3 DNA reads TGTGCCAGCGGCCTTGGCAGCTCTGGAAACACCATATATTTT.

J is TRBJ2-7 and V is TRBV10-1; D is undetermined. This CDR3 comprises 15 residues. V lost 3 bases and J 1 base, leaving 13 bases between the germline ends. Germline CDR1 and CDR2: WNHNN and SYGVQD (reference sequence). The CDR3 sequence is CASSEGSSRSYEQYF. The CDR3 DNA reads TGCGCCAGCAGTGAAGGCAGCTCCCGATCCTACGAGCAGTACTTC.

This clone was counted a few times. The rearrangement uses TRBV2 and TRBJ2-7; 12 bases agree with TRBD1. Germline lookup yields CDR1 SNHLY and CDR2 FYNNEI. The V segment lost 3 bases and the J segment 1 base; nucleotides outside the gene matches: 13. CDR3 length equals 19 residues. The CDR3 nucleotides are TGTGCCAGCAGTGAGGGACAGGGGGCGCGGGGCTACCGGTCCTACGAGCAGTACTTC. Its protein product is CASSEGQGARGYRSYEQYF.

The gene calls are TRBV18 and TRBJ2-5; D ambiguous. CDR3 size: 13 residues. With 0 bases removed from V and 5 bases from J, the gap between germline ends came to 7 bases. Germline V gene lookup returns CDR1 KGHSH and CDR2 LQKENI. The CDR3 reads CASSPPSRETQYF. DNA of the CDR3: TGTGCCAGCTCACCACCGAGTCGTGAGACCCAGTACTTC.

J is TRBJ2-3 and V is TRBV15; D is possibly TRBD1 or TRBD2 (6 bases each). V lost 3 bases and J lost 4, with 14 bases in between. The CDR3 loop spans 15 amino acids. The germline V gene has CDR1 LNHNV and CDR2 YYDKDF (reference sequence). The chain's CDR3 is CATSRRPGAPDTQYF. DNA of the CDR3: TGTGCCACCAGCAGGCGGCCGGGGGCGCCAGATACGCAGTATTTT.

This chain links TRBV2 with TRBJ2-7, with D perhaps TRBD1 or TRBD2 (5 bases each). This CDR3 contains 13 residues. V was clipped by 7 bases and J by 0 bases, with 10 bases between them. CDR1 is SNHLY and CDR2 is FYNNEI in the germline V gene. The CDR3 nucleotides read TGTGCCAGCAACGGGGCCAACTCCTACGAGCAGTACTTC. Amino acids: CASNGANSYEQYF.

This chain links TRBV30 with TRBJ2-5; D not certain. Per the germline V gene, CDR1 is GTSNPN and CDR2 is SVGIG (reference sequence). Trimming took off 5 bases at V and 4 bases at J, with 8 bases between the two ends. CDR3 length: 11 amino acids. DNA of the CDR3: TGTGCCTGGTCAAAAATAGAGACCCAGTACTTC. Residues: CAWSKIETQYF.

The table lists this clone with a count of one. The V call is TRBV5-6, the J call TRBJ2-1, with 13 bases lining up with TRBD2. The V and J ends lost 5 bases and 1 base, in that order; junction bases with no gene match: 6. Germline CDR1 reads SGHDT; CDR2 reads YYEEEE. This CDR3 contains 17 residues. The CDR3 loop reads CASRGTSGDLSYNEQFF. CDR3 DNA sequence: TGTGCCAGCAGAGGGACTAGCGGGGACCTTTCCTACAATGAGCAGTTCTTC.

The V call is TRBV9, the J call TRBJ2-7; D possibly corresponds to TRBD2 (6 bases). V lost 4 bases, J lost 6 bases, and 14 bases lay in between. This CDR3 spans 13 amino acids. Per the germline V gene, CDR1 is SGDLS and CDR2 is YYNGEE. The CDR3 DNA sequence: TGTGCCAGCAGCCCGGGGGTACTTCTCGAGCAGTACTTC. Protein: CASSPGVLLEQYF.

This rearrangement joins TRBV7-2 to TRBJ2-7; maybe TRBD1 (6 bases). The CDR3 contains 15 residues. The germline CDR1 and CDR2 sequences are SGHTA and FQGNSA. Trimming shortened V by 2 bases and J by 1 base, and 12 bases separated the two germline ends. CDR3 coding DNA: TGTGCCAGCAGCTTACTTAGGACAGAATCCTACGAGCAGTACTTC. Its protein product is CASSLLRTESYEQYF.

The CDR3 sequence: CASSYNRQSTYEQYF. The CDR3 DNA sequence: TGTGCCAGCAGTTACAACAGACAATCTACCTACGAGCAGTACTTC. This chain uses TRBV6-5 with TRBJ2-7; D is unclear. This CDR3 has 15 amino acids. Trimming left V 2 bases short and J 2 bases short, with 13 bases between. The V gene's germline CDR1 is MNHEY and CDR2 SVGAGI.

The chain has TRBV5-1 and TRBJ1-2, with 9 bases aligning to TRBD1. This CDR3 spans 16 amino acids. The V and J ends lost 4 bases and 4 bases, in that order; junction bases with no gene match: 11. Germline CDR1 SGHRS, CDR2 YFSETQ. The CDR3 reads CASSPTGGAWSYGYTF. The CDR3 region has the DNA TGCGCCAGCAGCCCGACAGGGGGTGCGTGGAGCTATGGCTACACCTTC.

This clone appeared a single time. The rearrangement uses TRBV14 and TRBJ2-1, with TRBD1 identical over 7 bases. CDR1 is SGHDN and CDR2 is FVKESK in the germline V gene. V lost 3 bases and J lost 3; bases outside the gene matches: 5. This CDR3 has 15 amino acids. The CDR3 reads CASSHSAGGYNEQFF. CDR3 DNA sequence: TGTGCCAGCAGCCATTCGGCAGGGGGCTACAATGAGCAGTTCTTC.

V is TRBV6-5 and J is TRBJ1-6; D not certain. The CDR3 sequence is 14 residues long. Looked up from germline, CDR1 is MNHEY and CDR2 is SVGAGI. The V and J ends lost 7 bases and 0 bases respectively, with 7 bases between them. CDR3 in DNA: TGTGCCAGCACCGTAGACTCCTATAATTCACCCCTCCACTTT. Translating gives CASTVDSYNSPLHF.

The chain has TRBV27 and TRBJ1-2, with TRBD1 as a possible D gene (6 bases). This CDR3 spans 14 amino acids. V was cut by 2 bases and J by 8 bases, with 15 bases left in between. The germline CDR1 and CDR2 sequences are MNHEY and SMNVEV (reference sequence). The CDR3, as DNA: TGTGCCAGCAGTTTAGGCAGGGGCGATCGGGGCTACACCTTC. Its protein is CASSLGRGDRGYTF.

This chain uses TRBV5-4 with TRBJ2-3; 7 bases are a match to TRBD2. In germline, CDR1 is SGHNT, CDR2 YYREEE (reference sequence). The CDR3 is 17 residues long. The junction had 10 bases not matched to a gene; V was cut back by 0 bases and J by 3 bases. The CDR3 coding sequence is TGTGCCAGCAGCTTGGAGTGGGCGGGAGATGAGACAGATACGCAGTATTTT. Translation: CASSLEWAGDETDTQYF.

This chain connects TRBV6-4 to TRBJ2-2; D is uncertain. Germline-derived CDR1 and CDR2 are MRHNA and SNTAGT. Trimming left V 0 bases short and J 7 bases short, with 3 bases between. The CDR3 has 12 residues. The CDR3 loop is CASSDSSGELFF. The CDR3, as DNA: TGTGCCAGCAGTGACTCGAGCGGGGAGCTGTTTTTT.

The rearrangement uses TRBV6-1 and TRBJ1-2; no clear D. Per germline, CDR1 MNHNS and CDR2 SASEGT. V dropped 0 bases and J dropped 11 bases, with 10 bases sitting between them. The CDR3 length is 12 residues. CDR3 nucleotides: TGTGCCAGCAGTGAAGCAGGGCAGGAGTACACCTTC. Protein sequence: CASSEAGQEYTF.

This clone was detected once. The chain carries TRBV6-5 and TRBJ1-2; 8 positions agree with TRBD1. Germline trimming cut 7 bases from V and 14 bases from J; bases unmatched to any gene: 21. Germline V CDR1 and CDR2: MNHEY, SVGAGI. The CDR3 totals 15 residues. Written as DNA, the CDR3 is TGTGCCAGCACCACGAATTTACTGGCAGGGGGCATCAAAACCTTC. Its translation is CASTTNLLAGGIKTF.

The chain has TRBV9 and TRBJ2-5; possible D gene TRBD1, 6 bases. The CDR3 runs to 15 residues. The ends were cut back, 0 bases at V and 2 bases at J, with 11 bases in the middle. The V gene's germline CDR1 is SGDLS and CDR2 YYNGEE. CDR3 sequence reads: CASSVGAGEQETQYF. CDR3 coding DNA: TGTGCCAGCAGCGTAGGGGCAGGGGAGCAAGAGACCCAGTACTTC. Based on the CDR3 plus reference TRBV9 and TRBJ2-5, the full variable domain is DSGVTQTPKHLITATGQRVTLRCSPRSGDLSVYWYQQSLDQGLQFLIQYYNGEERAKGNILERFSAQQFPDLHSELNLSSLELGDSALYFCASSVGAGEQETQYFGPGTRLLVL.

This chain uses TRBV29-1 with TRBJ2-3, with 7 bases identical to TRBD1. The CDR3 is 13 residues long. Trimming cost V 6 bases and J 0 bases; bases outside gene matches: 3. The germline gives CDR1 SQVTM, CDR2 ANQGSEA. The CDR3 protein is CSVYRGSTDTQYF. The CDR3 region has the DNA TGCAGCGTATACAGGGGTAGCACAGATACGCAGTATTTT.

There are a few counts of this clone. The chain recombines TRBV5-1 with TRBJ1-1; D possibly corresponds to TRBD1 (6 bases). Trimming removed 5 bases at V and 1 base at J, with 12 bases between. Germline CDR1 is SGHRS and CDR2 is YFSETQ. The CDR3 length is 14 residues. The CDR3 reads CASRPGHPNTEAFF. The CDR3 nucleotides read TGCGCCAGCAGACCGGGACACCCGAACACTGAAGCTTTCTTT.

The rearrangement links TRBV18 to TRBJ2-7, with unresolved D. Germline CDR1 and CDR2: KGHSH and LQKENI. V dropped 4 bases and J dropped 2 bases, with 9 bases sitting between them. This CDR3 spans 13 amino acids. The CDR3 DNA is TGTGCCAGCTCACTGTCTCCCGCCTACGAGCAGTACTTC. Its protein product is CASSLSPAYEQYF.